Sequencing of this TCR beta chain was carried out in a study of PD-1 blockade in mismatch repair-deficient tumors. This CDR3 contains 16 residues. Germline V gene sequence: CDR1 SGHTA, CDR2 FQGTGA. The V gene lost 0 bases and the J gene lost 7 bases, with 15 bases spanning the gap. Using immunoSEQ multiplex PCR, the repertoire was profiled, and TCRdb retains in-frame clones only, with some absent. The profile shows nearly 9,000 clones, approximately 88% of them singletons. Specified time point: roughly 10-day in vitro stimulation with candidate neoantigen peptide 7. Details on this clone: What it recognizes is unknown.

The source is an adult with mismatch repair-deficient cancer. The sequencing here drew on cells cultured in vitro, taken from a patient treated with pembrolizumab. This chain joins TRBV7-3 and TRBJ2-2; weak D call: TRBD2 (7 bases). The CDR3 DNA reads TGTGCCAGCAGCTTAACACAGGGAGGGGCGGTCGGGGAGCTGTTTTTT. Residues: CASSLTQGGAVGELFF. Filled out from reference TRBV7-3 and TRBJ2-2, the complete variable domain reads GAGVSQTPSNKVTEKGKYVELRCDPISGHTALYWYRQSLGQGPEFLIYFQGTGAADDSGLPNDRFFAVRPEGSVSTLKIQRTERGDSAVYLCASSLTQGGAVGELFFGEGSRLTVL.